This T cell receptor (beta chain) was profiled in a study of patients and donors after allogeneic stem cell transplantation. The CDR3 has 21 residues. V was shortened by 5 bases and J by 1 base, with 32 bases between the two germline ends. The germline CDR1 and CDR2 sequences are SEHNR and FQNEAQ (reference sequence). Each CDR3 protein is one row after TCRdb ran MiXCR on the RT-PCR reads. Of about 210,000 distinct CDR3 sequences listed, over 30% are singletons. The chain uses TRBV7-9 and TRBJ1-1, with unresolved D. This clonotype was sampled from a human donor who was either an allogeneic HSCT recipient or a stem cell or donor lymphocyte infusion donor (not recorded which). It is not recorded whose cells these are; they may come from a transplant donor. Sequencing was done on a sample of blood, either unsorted or a sorted T cell fraction (not recorded which). CDR3 in amino acids: CASSRRTNRVESLRWNTEAFF. CDR3 nucleotide sequence: TGTGCCAGCAGCCGACGAACAAACCGGGTCGAGAGTCTGAGATGGAACACTGAAGCTTTCTTT.